This note documents a single T cell receptor beta chain sequence. The antigen this receptor binds is unknown. No base quality information exists; no much larger clone differs at one position. This sample stems from a study of CD8 T cells in Susac syndrome (dated 2019 in TCRdb). Regarding the complete study: Whether CD8+ T cell activation and differentiation in Susac syndrome was antigen driven was tested using repertoire sequencing.

Peripheral blood CD8+ and CD4+ T cells from healthy donors, Susac syndrome patients and multiple sclerosis patients were profiled by high-throughput TCR beta sequencing. Multiple sclerosis controls were treatment-naive patients with stable or active relapsing-remitting disease fulfilling revised McDonald criteria. Bulk CD8+ and CD4+ T cells were purified magnetically by negative isolation, whereas CD8+ TEMRA cells were enriched by FACS. Blood was collected in EDTA tubes and processed within 24 hours, with PBMCs isolated through density gradient centrifugation. PBMCs intended for TCR sequencing were frozen in liquid nitrogen and were later thawed in a 37 degrees C water bath. The sorted or isolated CD4+, CD8+ and CD8+ TEMRA cells had a purity of 90% or higher. What the study reported, not specific to this receptor: The study acknowledged that relatively few individuals were included in the TCR sequencing and HLA analysis.

RNA was extracted with the RNeasy kit and about 0.5 to 1 ug was reverse transcribed using random hexamers. TCR beta CDR3 regions were amplified with the immunoSEQ multiplex PCR assay covering 54 Vbeta and 13 Jbeta segments. PCR amplification bias was corrected using a synthetic template baseline for primer optimization and computational correction. Regarding the original processing steps: Reads were assigned to V, D and J genes according to IMGT and analyzed in immunoSEQ Analyzer, with only productive sequences retained. Clonality was calculated as one minus the Shannon entropy normalized by log2 of the number of productive unique sequences. Public and private clones were assessed among the 100 most prevalent clones of each patient and control. Susac-specific clones were defined as absent from healthy and MS cohorts, 800 to 1,200 published viral clones and other ImmuneACCESS disease sequences. TCRdb reanalyzed the raw reads on its own, using fastp at Q25 for trimming and MiXCR for clone calling, and kept in-frame beta chains. Each entry is one CDR3 protein sequence, shown with its most common DNA and genes. The V and J calls, along with clone size, are taken from TCRdb and not from the paper's own processing. The sample profile shows approximately 180,000 distinct CDR3 sequences; approximately 95% of them were found once. Clones ranked in the top ten supply roughly 0.098% of the sample.

Relative to germline, V is 5 bases shorter and J is 1 base shorter, with 14 bases between their ends. Measured from the cysteine to the phenylalanine, the CDR3 is 15 residues long. The read is trimmed to its CDR3 DNA, 45 bases read in frame from base 1. From the germline V gene, CDR1 is MNHEY and CDR2 is SVGAGI. The V and J genes are TRBV6-5 and TRBJ2-5, and possibly TRBD2, on 6 matching bases. Sequenced: CD4+ T cells from PBMCs. This TCR came from a human donor with multiple sclerosis. The nucleotide sequence is TGTGCCAGCAGTCCCCGGGGGATCCTCCAAGAGACCCAGTACTTC. This encodes CASSPRGILQETQYF.